The next 2 T cell receptor beta chains were all read from a single sample in a study of CD8 T cells in Susac syndrome. Random hexamers were used to reverse transcribe an amount of roughly 0.5 to 1 ug RNA. TCRdb itself ran the immunoSEQ multiplex PCR reads through MiXCR, one entry per CDR3 protein. Here the sample spans about 130,000 distinct CDR3 sequences, around 94% being singletons. Sequencing used CD8+ T cells from PBMCs. The receptor source for this set is a human donor with Susac syndrome.

The chain links TRBV27 to TRBJ1-5; D is unclear. V dropped 2 bases and J dropped 7 bases, with 12 bases sitting between them. Germline-derived CDR1 and CDR2 are MNHEY and SMNVEV (reference sequence). This CDR3 region has 14 residues. The DNA for the CDR3 is TGTGCCAGCAGTTTAAAGTCGGGGTCCCAGCCCCAGCATTTT. Translating gives CASSLKSGSQPQHF.

This clonotype was detected once. V usage is TRBV12-3 or TRBV12-4 and J usage is TRBJ2-5; weak D call: TRBD2 (7 bases). The CDR3 runs to 13 residues. Trimming took off 7 bases at V and 5 bases at J, with 14 bases between the two ends. The CDR3 bases are TGTGCCAGCACCGGGGGGCTTGGGGAGACCCAGTACTTC. This sequence encodes CASTGGLGETQYF.